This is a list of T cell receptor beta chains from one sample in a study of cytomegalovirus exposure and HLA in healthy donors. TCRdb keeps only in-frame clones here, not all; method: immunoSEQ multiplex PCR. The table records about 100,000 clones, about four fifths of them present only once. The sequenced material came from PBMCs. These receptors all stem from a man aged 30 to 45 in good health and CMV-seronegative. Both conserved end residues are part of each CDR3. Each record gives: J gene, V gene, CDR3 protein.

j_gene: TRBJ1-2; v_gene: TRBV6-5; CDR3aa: CASSYSRQGYGYTF
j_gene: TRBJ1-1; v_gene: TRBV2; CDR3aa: CASRLTNSGTEAFF
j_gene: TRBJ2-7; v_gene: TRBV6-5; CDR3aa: CASSSRREKYEQYF
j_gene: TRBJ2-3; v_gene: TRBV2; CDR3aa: CASREPRDRRADTQYF
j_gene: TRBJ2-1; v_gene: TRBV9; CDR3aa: CASSVGSSGRSSEQFF
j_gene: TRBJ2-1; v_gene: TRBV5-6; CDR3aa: CASSFLSGTGLGNEQFF
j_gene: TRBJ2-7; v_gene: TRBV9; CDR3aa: CASSVDTGLGYEQYF
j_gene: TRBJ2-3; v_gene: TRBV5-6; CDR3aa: CASSLWPSDFTDTQYF
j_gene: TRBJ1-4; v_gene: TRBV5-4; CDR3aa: CASSSRGLGEKLFF
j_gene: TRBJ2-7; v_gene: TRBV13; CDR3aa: CASSLAGSYEQYF
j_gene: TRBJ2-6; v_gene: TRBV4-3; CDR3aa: CASSQFLFGSGANVLTF
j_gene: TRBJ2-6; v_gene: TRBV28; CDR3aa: CASTPPLRSSGANVLTF
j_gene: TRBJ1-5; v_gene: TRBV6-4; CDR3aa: CASSEQGDQPQHF
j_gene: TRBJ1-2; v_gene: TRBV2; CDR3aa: CASSEVKWGHYYGYTF
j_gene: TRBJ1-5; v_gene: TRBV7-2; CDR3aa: CASSASRRGNQPQHF
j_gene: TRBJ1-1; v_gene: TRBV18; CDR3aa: CASSPGLQPQAFF
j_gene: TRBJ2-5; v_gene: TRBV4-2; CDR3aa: CASSPRPQETQYF
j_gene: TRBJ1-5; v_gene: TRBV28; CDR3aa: CASSPGVSNQPQHF
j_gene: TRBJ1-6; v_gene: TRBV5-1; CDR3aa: CASRGVGNSPLHF
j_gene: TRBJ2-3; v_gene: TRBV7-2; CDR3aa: CASSSIGGGRTDTQYF
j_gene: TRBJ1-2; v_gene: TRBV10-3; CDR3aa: CAISDPEQGQGYTF
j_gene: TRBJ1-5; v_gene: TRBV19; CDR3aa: CASSIVTGDQPQHF
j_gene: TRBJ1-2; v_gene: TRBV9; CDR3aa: CASSSPLGAPSVYGYTF
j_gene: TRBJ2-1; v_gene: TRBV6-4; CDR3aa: CASSDSGGGYNEQFF
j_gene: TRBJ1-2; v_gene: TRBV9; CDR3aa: CASSARGRDRGPVPYGYTF
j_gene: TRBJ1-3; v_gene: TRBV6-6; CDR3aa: CATTDWSSGNTIYF
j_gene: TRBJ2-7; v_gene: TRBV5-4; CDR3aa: CASSLRRGEDEQYF
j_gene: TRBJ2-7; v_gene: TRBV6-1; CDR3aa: CASSETSGDYEQYF
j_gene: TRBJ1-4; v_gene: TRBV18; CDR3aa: CASSPSAGRNEKLFF